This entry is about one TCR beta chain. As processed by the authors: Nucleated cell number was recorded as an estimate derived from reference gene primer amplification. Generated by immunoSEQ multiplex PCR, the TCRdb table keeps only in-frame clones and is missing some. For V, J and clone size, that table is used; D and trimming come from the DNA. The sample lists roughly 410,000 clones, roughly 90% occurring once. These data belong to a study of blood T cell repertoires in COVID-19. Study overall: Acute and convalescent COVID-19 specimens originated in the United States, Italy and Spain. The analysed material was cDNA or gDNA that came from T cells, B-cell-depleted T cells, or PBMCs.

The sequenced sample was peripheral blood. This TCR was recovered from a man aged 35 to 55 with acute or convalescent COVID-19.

This CDR3 reads CASSQDYPPSYTEAFF. CDR3 coding DNA: TGCGCCAGCAGCCAAGACTACCCACCGTCCTACACTGAAGCTTTCTTT. The chain couples TRBV4-3 to TRBJ1-1, with D hard to call. The CDR3 length is 16 residues. CDR1 and CDR2 from the germline V gene are LGHNA and YSLEER. V was trimmed by 0 bases and J by 3 bases, leaving 14 bases between them.